This T cell receptor beta chain is from a study of blood T cell repertoires in COVID-19. Study as a whole: Donors in the United States, Italy and Spain gave samples during acute or convalescent COVID-19. PBMCs, B-cell-depleted T cells, or T cells were the source of the cDNA or gDNA that made up the material.

The CDR3 contains 15 residues. Per the germline V gene, CDR1 is SGDLS and CDR2 is YYNGEE. V lost 3 bases and J 4 bases, leaving 14 bases between the germline ends. Study processing details: Researchers report that nucleated cell counts were estimated from reference gene primer amplification. Here immunoSEQ multiplex PCR was the method, and the copy in TCRdb shows in-frame clones only, minus some. V, J and clone size derive from that table, while D and trimming were established from the DNA sequence. The sample contains roughly 100,000 clones, around 90% of which appear only once. This TCR came from a human donor in a cohort sampled during active COVID-19. V and J are TRBV9 and TRBJ2-1; TRBD1 might be the D (5 bases). Sequenced input: peripheral blood. The DNA for the CDR3 is TGTGCCAGCAGCGGCGATGGGGCGCCGTACAATGAGCAGTTCTTC. It translates to CASSGDGAPYNEQFF.